This T cell receptor beta chain was profiled in a study of T cells in Graves' hyperthyroidism and ophthalmopathy. Study-level findings and limits: In the blood, most expanded thyroid clonotypes above 0.001 appeared as well.

The investigators amplified TCR beta CDR3 regions from RNA transcripts. The HTBI primer set served for first-round RT-PCR of the TCR CDR3. Using its own MiXCR run on the multiplex PCR reads, TCRdb lists one record per CDR3 protein. The sample includes about 250,000 distinct CDR3 sequences, around 15% of them seen just once. The CDR3 runs to 11 residues. The germline V and J ends were trimmed by 4 bases and 9 bases, with 10 bases remaining between them. Per the germline V gene, CDR1 is SQVTM and CDR2 is ANQGSEA. As concerns this clonotype: Its cognate antigen is unknown.

The sample was blood. The clonotype was recovered from a woman aged 50 to 65 with Graves' hyperthyroidism that later progressed to Graves' ophthalmopathy. This chain uses TRBV29-1 with TRBJ2-1, with a tentative D call TRBD1 (7 bases). In nucleotides, the CDR3 is TGCAGCGTTGTGCGGGACAGTGAGCAGTTCTTC. Residues: CSVVRDSEQFF.